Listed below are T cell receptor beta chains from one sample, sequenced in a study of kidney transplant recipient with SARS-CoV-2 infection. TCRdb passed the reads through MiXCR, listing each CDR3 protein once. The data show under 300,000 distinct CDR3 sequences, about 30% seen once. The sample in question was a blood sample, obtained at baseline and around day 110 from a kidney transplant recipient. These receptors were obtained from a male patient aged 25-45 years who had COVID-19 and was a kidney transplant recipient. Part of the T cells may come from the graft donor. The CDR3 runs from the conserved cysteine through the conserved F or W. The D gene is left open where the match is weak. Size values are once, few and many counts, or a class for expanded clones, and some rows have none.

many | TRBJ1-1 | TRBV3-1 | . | CASSYTYPISIRTEAFF | TGTGCCAGCAGCTATACATATCCCATTTCAATTCGCACTGAAGCTTTCTTT
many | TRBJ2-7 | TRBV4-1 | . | CASSQETVYEQYF | TGCGCCAGCAGCCAAGAGACGGTCTACGAGCAGTACTTC
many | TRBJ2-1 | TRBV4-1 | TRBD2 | CASSQEGGSAYNEQFF | TGCGCCAGCAGCCAAGAAGGCGGGAGTGCCTACAATGAGCAGTTCTTC
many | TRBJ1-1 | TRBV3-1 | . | CASSLSFPISIRTEAFF | TGTGCCAGCAGCCTAAGCTTTCCCATTTCAATTCGCACTGAAGCTTTCTTT
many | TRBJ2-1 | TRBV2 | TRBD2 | CASTGELAGGNEQFF | TGTGCCAGCACCGGAGAACTAGCGGGGGGGAATGAGCAGTTCTTC
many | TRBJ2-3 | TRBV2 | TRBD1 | CASITGQGADTQYF | TGTGCCAGCATCACCGGACAGGGGGCAGATACGCAGTATTTT
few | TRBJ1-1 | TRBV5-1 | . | CASRGGEVAFF | TGCGCCAGCAGGGGGGGGGAGGTGGCTTTCTTT
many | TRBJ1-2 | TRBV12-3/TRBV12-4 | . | CASSTRSSFRKTYGYTF | TGTGCCAGCAGTACGAGAAGCAGCTTCCGAAAGACCTATGGCTACACCTTC
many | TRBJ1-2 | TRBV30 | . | CAWRGGSFGYTF | TGTGCCTGGAGGGGGGGAAGTTTCGGCTACACCTTC
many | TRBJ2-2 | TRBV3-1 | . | CASSNEVPISGLTGELFF | TGTGCCAGCAGCAATGAAGTTCCCATTTCAGGCTTGACCGGGGAGCTGTTTTTT
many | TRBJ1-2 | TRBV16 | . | CASSLWEVVRKTYGYTF | TGTGCCAGCAGCTTATGGGAGGTCGTTAGAAAGACCTATGGCTACACCTTC
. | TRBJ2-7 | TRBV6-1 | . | CASQRELGSSRGTYEQYF | TGTGCCAGCCAGAGAGAGTTGGGGTCTAGCAGGGGTACCTACGAGCAGTACTTT
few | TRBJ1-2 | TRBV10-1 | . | CASSPGVRSRKTYGYTF | TGCGCCAGCAGTCCTGGTGTAAGATCGCGAAAGACCTATGGCTACACCTTC
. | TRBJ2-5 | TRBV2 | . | CARKGKDKETQYF | TGTGCCCGAAAGGGCAAAGACAAAGAGACCCAGTACTTC
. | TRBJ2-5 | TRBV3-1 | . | CAGSASGPISFPETQYF | TGTGCCGGCAGCGCATCAGGTCCCATTTCTTTCCCTGAGACCCAGTACTTC
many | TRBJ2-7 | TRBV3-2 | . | CASSQDGRGEQYF | TGTGCCAGCAGCCAAGATGGACGCGGCGAGCAGTACTTC
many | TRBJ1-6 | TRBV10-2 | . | CASSEQWTAYNSPLHF | TGCGCCAGCAGTGAGCAGTGGACAGCATATAATTCACCCCTCCACTTT
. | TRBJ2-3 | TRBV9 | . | CAGSVEDGRRGADTQYF | TGTGCCGGCAGCGTAGAGGATGGGAGGAGAGGTGCAGATACGCAGTATTTT
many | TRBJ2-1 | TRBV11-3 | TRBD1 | CASSLVLGQGFDEQFF | TGTGCCAGCAGCTTAGTTCTAGGACAGGGGTTTGATGAGCAGTTCTTC
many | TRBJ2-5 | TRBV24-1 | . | CATSGSYQETQYF | TGTGCCACCAGTGGCTCATACCAAGAGACCCAGTACTTC
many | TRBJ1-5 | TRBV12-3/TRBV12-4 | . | CASSLGRVGQPQHF | TGTGCCAGCAGTTTGGGCAGGGTGGGTCAGCCCCAGCATTTT
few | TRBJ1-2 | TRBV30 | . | CAWVYLRYRKTYGYTF | TGTGCCTGGGTCTACCTGCGTTATAGAAAGACCTATGGCTACACCTTC
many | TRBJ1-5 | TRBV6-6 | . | CASSYYRNQPQHF | TGTGCCAGCAGTTACTACCGCAATCAGCCCCAGCATTTT